This T cell receptor (beta chain) was identified during a study of cytomegalovirus exposure and HLA in healthy donors. V lost 3 bases and J 7 bases, leaving 12 bases between the germline ends. The CDR3 has 13 amino acids. CDR1 is MDHEN, CDR2 SYDVKM, per germline. As to this clone: Antigen unknown.

PCR was performed using 60 Vbeta and 13 Jbeta primers. Per the original data handling: The count from a later analysis was roughly 80 million unique TCR beta chains, roughly 11 million of them shared. Sequencing was performed with immunoSEQ multiplex PCR; in TCRdb, only in-frame clones are kept and a portion is missing. V and J calls and clone size are given by that table; D and trimming were obtained from the DNA. The data hold some 200,000 clones, with around 80% observed a single time. Study-wide findings and caveats: When a later analysis was performed, an Asian-associated ancestry cluster reportedly had fewer N-insertions than the approximately 700-donor mean. Many donors shared some public TCRs, even though most TCR sequences were rare. Across HLA loci, a later analysis found differing TCR association rates, with DRB1 most and HLA-C fewest.

The TCR comes from a woman in her 50s in good health and CMV-seronegative. The genes are TRBV28 and TRBJ1-2; D may be TRBD1 (5 bases). Sequenced material: PBMCs. The CDR3 bases are TGTGCCAGCAGTTTTAGGGGATTCTCTGGCTACACCTTC. As protein: CASSFRGFSGYTF.